This T cell receptor (beta chain) stems from a study of identical twins. Whole-study results and caveats: A partial confounding effect on zero-insertion analyses could come from invariant MAIT and iNKT cells.

Of note for this clonotype: Its antigen is not known.

V was pared by 3 bases and J by 5 bases, with 11 bases between. Germline CDR1 is LGHNA and CDR2 is YSLEER. The CDR3 spans 14 residues. TCRdb used MiXCR to reprocess the 5' RACE reads, holding one entry per CDR3 protein. Here the sample spans about 200,000 distinct CDR3 sequences, about 15% being singletons. These data also formed part of another study, on T cells expressing NK-cell markers.

This TCR derives from a woman between 18 and 29 years old in good health. The chain combines TRBV4-3 with TRBJ2-4, with TRBD2 as a possible D gene (7 bases). The sequencing input was CD8+ T cells sorted from blood. CDR3 sequence reads: CASSHTGRENIQYF. The CDR3 nucleotides are TGCGCCAGCAGCCACACAGGGAGGGAAAACATTCAGTACTTC.